The rows below give T cell receptor beta chains drawn from one sample of a study of Ad26.COV2.S vaccination and SARS-CoV-2 variants. Some clones are missing from TCRdb's copy, which holds only in-frame ones; the method was immunoSEQ multiplex PCR. The sample lists around 300,000 clones, about nine tenths occurring once. Source: peripheral blood, taken in a trial of Ad26.COV2.S vaccine versus placebo. These receptors came from a person between 18 and 65 years old who received the Ad26.COV2.S COVID-19 vaccine or a placebo. The CDR3 runs from the conserved cysteine through the conserved F or W. A D gene is named only where the DNA matches it firmly. Clone size appears in some rows only: once, few, many, or a class for an expanded clone.

>TRBD1|TRBJ1-6|NA|TRBV3-1/TRBV3-2
CASSQDTRTGRNSPLHF
TGTGCCAGCAGCCAGGACACTAGGACAGGGAGGAATTCACCCCTCCACTTT
>TRBD2|TRBJ2-1|NA|TRBV19
CASSWVGGKNNEQFF
TGTGCCAGTAGTTGGGTGGGAGGGAAAAACAATGAGCAGTTCTTC
>TRBD1|TRBJ1-5|NA|TRBV19
CASSTRGVGSNQPQHF
TGTGCCAGTAGCACCAGGGGGGTAGGCAGCAATCAGCCCCAGCATTTT
>TRBD1|TRBJ2-3|NA|TRBV19
CASSFRDSRSTDTQYF
TGTGCCAGTAGTTTCCGGGACAGCAGAAGCACAGATACGCAGTATTTT
>NA|TRBJ2-2|NA|TRBV5-4
CASSFWGGTGELFF
TGTGCCAGCAGCTTTTGGGGTGGCACCGGGGAGCTGTTTTTT
>NA|TRBJ2-7|NA|TRBV5-1
CASSLGDPDAGYEQYF
TGCGCCAGCAGCTTGGGGGACCCGGATGCGGGCTACGAGCAGTACTTC
>NA|TRBJ2-3|NA|TRBV11-2
CASSLEKGGTDTQYF
TGTGCCAGCAGCTTAGAGAAGGGGGGGACAGATACGCAGTATTTT
>TRBD1|TRBJ2-1|NA|TRBV7-2
CASSRRGLGGGNNEQFF
TGTGCCAGCAGCCGTAGGGGGCTCGGTGGGGGAAACAATGAGCAGTTCTTC
>NA|TRBJ2-2|NA|TRBV5-8
CASSFRGQDTGELFF
TGTGCCAGCAGCTTCCGGGGGCAAGACACCGGGGAGCTGTTTTTT
>NA|TRBJ1-2|NA|TRBV15
CATSRDRGADYGYTF
TGTGCCACCAGCAGAGATAGGGGAGCGGACTATGGCTACACCTTC
>TRBD2|TRBJ2-5|NA|TRBV7-2
CASSLSSSGRQETQYF
TGTGCCAGCAGCTTATCCTCTAGCGGGCGCCAAGAGACCCAGTACTTC
>NA|TRBJ1-5|few|TRBV28
CASSGTAPGLQGNQPQHF
TGTGCCAGCAGCGGTACCGCCCCGGGGCTTCAAGGGAATCAGCCCCAGCATTTT
>TRBD1|TRBJ2-7|few|TRBV2
CATAGTGVNEQYF
TGTGCCACGGCCGGGACAGGGGTCAACGAGCAGTACTTC
>NA|TRBJ2-6|NA|TRBV4-3
CASSRDTPGGANVLTF
TGCGCCAGCTCTCGGGACACTCCAGGTGGGGCCAACGTCCTGACTTTC
>TRBD1|TRBJ2-7|NA|TRBV5-1
CASSLGGQGAYEQYF
TGCGCCAGCAGCTTGGGCGGACAGGGGGCCTACGAGCAGTACTTC
>NA|TRBJ2-7|NA|TRBV5-5
CASSLGYHEQYF
TGTGCCAGCAGCTTGGGCTACCACGAGCAGTACTTC
>NA|TRBJ1-6|NA|TRBV30
CAWSAGLTSYNSPLHF
TGTGCCTGGAGTGCTGGACTGACCTCCTATAATTCACCCCTCCACTTT
>NA|TRBJ1-1|NA|TRBV6-5
CASRQGLNRAFF
TGTGCCAGCAGGCAGGGTCTCAACCGGGCTTTCTTT
>NA|TRBJ2-5|NA|TRBV7-2
CASSLGGGDQETQYF
TGTGCCAGCAGCTTAGGTGGCGGGGACCAAGAGACCCAGTACTTC
>NA|TRBJ1-2|NA|TRBV11-2
CASSLGAADSYGYTF
TGTGCCAGCAGCTTAGGAGCTGCGGACAGCTATGGCTACACCTTC
>NA|TRBJ2-2|few|TRBV6-5
CASSERGAYTGELFF
TGTGCCAGCAGCGAGCGCGGGGCGTACACCGGGGAGCTGTTTTTT
>NA|TRBJ2-3|NA|TRBV30
CAWSPIQDTQYF
TGTGCCTGGAGCCCCATCCAAGATACGCAGTATTTT
>NA|TRBJ2-7|NA|TRBV2
CASSNRGSLGHEQYF
TGTGCCAGCAGTAACCGGGGGTCCCTGGGACACGAGCAGTACTTC
>TRBD1|TRBJ1-1|NA|TRBV4-1
CASRFGTGRRVDTEAFF
TGCGCCAGCCGATTCGGGACAGGGCGAAGGGTAGACACTGAAGCTTTCTTT
>TRBD1|TRBJ1-2|NA|TRBV30
CAWSVGQGYGYTF
TGTGCCTGGAGTGTGGGACAGGGCTATGGCTACACCTTC
>NA|TRBJ2-1|few|TRBV7-8
CASSFRNEQFF
TGTGCCAGCAGCTTCAGAAATGAGCAGTTCTTC
>NA|TRBJ1-5|NA|TRBV15
CATSREFSGGNQPQHF
TGTGCCACCAGCAGAGAATTCTCAGGGGGCAATCAGCCCCAGCATTTT
>TRBD1|TRBJ1-1|NA|TRBV18
CASSMGQGYLTEAFF
TGTGCCAGCTCAATGGGACAGGGCTATCTCACTGAAGCTTTCTTT
>NA|TRBJ2-7|few|TRBV5-1
CASSLAFDEQYF
TGCGCCAGCAGCTTGGCCTTCGACGAGCAGTACTTC
>TRBD2|TRBJ2-7|once|TRBV25-1
CASSELESSGRNEQYF
TGTGCCAGCAGTGAATTGGAGTCTAGCGGGAGGAACGAGCAGTACTTC
>TRBD2|TRBJ2-1|once|TRBV5-1
CASSLRRGGHNEQFF
TGCGCCAGCAGCTTGAGGCGGGGGGGCCACAATGAGCAGTTCTTC
>TRBD2|TRBJ2-7|once|TRBV14
CASSQMAGTSFDEQYF
TGTGCCAGCAGCCAAATGGCCGGGACTAGCTTTGACGAGCAGTACTTC
>TRBD2|TRBJ2-5|NA|TRBV28
CASSFVSGSETQYF
TGTGCCAGCAGTTTTGTTAGCGGGAGTGAGACCCAGTACTTC
>TRBD1|TRBJ2-5|NA|TRBV5-1
CASSSLPPGQGKETQYF
TGCGCCAGCAGCTCACTCCCGCCGGGACAGGGCAAGGAGACCCAGTACTTC
>NA|TRBJ1-1|NA|TRBV27
CASSLGHNTEAFF
TGTGCCAGCAGTCTCGGACACAACACTGAAGCTTTCTTT
>TRBD1|TRBJ1-5|NA|TRBV19
CASITTQGAGASQPQHF
TGTGCCAGTATCACCACCCAGGGGGCAGGGGCGAGTCAGCCCCAGCATTTT
>TRBD1|TRBJ1-2|NA|TRBV9
CASSGLRTGGPGERGYTF
TGTGCCAGCAGCGGACTCCGGACAGGGGGCCCGGGTGAAAGGGGCTACACCTTC
>NA|TRBJ1-1|few|TRBV7-3
CASSSRLNTEAFF
TGTGCCAGCAGCTCCCGACTGAACACTGAAGCTTTCTTT
>NA|TRBJ1-3|NA|TRBV7-8
CASSLTGFRGNTIYF
TGTGCCAGCAGCTTAACGGGTTTCAGGGGAAACACCATATATTTT
>TRBD2|TRBJ2-3|NA|TRBV19
CASKRAGEVDTQYF
TGTGCCAGTAAACGAGCGGGGGAGGTAGATACGCAGTATTTT
>TRBD1|TRBJ1-5|NA|TRBV5-1
CASSLGPTGGNQPQHF
TGCGCCAGCAGCTTAGGCCCGACAGGGGGCAATCAGCCCCAGCATTTT
>NA|TRBJ1-3|NA|TRBV7-2
CASSLRASGASTGNTIYF
TGTGCCAGCAGCTTACGTGCCTCGGGGGCTTCAACGGGAAACACCATATATTTT
>NA|TRBJ1-1|NA|TRBV28
CASETGGRDTEAFF
TGTGCCAGCGAAACGGGGGGGAGGGACACTGAAGCTTTCTTT
>NA|TRBJ1-2|once|TRBV7-2
CASSRPPQGMANYGYTF
TGTGCCAGCAGCCGCCCTCCTCAGGGGATGGCTAACTATGGCTACACCTTC
>NA|TRBJ1-6|NA|TRBV19
CASSIRGVDSPLHF
TGTGCCAGTAGTATTAGGGGAGTGGACTCACCCCTCCACTTT
>NA|TRBJ1-3|once|TRBV7-3
CASSLGVSGNTIYF
TGTGCCAGCAGCTTAGGGGTCTCTGGAAACACCATATATTTT
>TRBD2|TRBJ2-5|NA|TRBV9
CASSVHSGTSGIAQYF
TGTGCCAGCAGCGTTCACTCAGGGACTAGCGGGATCGCCCAGTACTTC